This passage covers 19 T cell receptor beta chains from one sample sequenced in a study of cytomegalovirus exposure and HLA in healthy donors. Clones were sequenced by immunoSEQ multiplex PCR, and TCRdb holds only the in-frame ones, with some missing. Here the sample spans about 120,000 clones, about 91% being singletons. Source material: PBMCs. These receptors all stem from a young woman in good health and CMV-seronegative.

Turning to this clone: Within the sample, other DNA sequences also encode this same CDR3. The rearrangement joins TRBV30 to TRBJ1-5; 7 bases agree with TRBD1. The trim removed 0 bases at V and 5 bases at J, leaving 1 base unmatched. Germline CDR1 GTSNPN, CDR2 SVGIG (reference sequence). The CDR3 runs 13 residues. The chain's CDR3 is CAWSVQGDQPQHF. In DNA form, the CDR3 reads TGTGCCTGGAGTGTTCAGGGGGATCAGCCCCAGCATTTT.

This clone has only a few counts. This chain connects TRBV6-5 to TRBJ1-6; D possibly corresponds to TRBD1 (5 bases). Germline V lookup: CDR1 MNHEY, CDR2 SVGAGI. Trimming took 7 bases from V and 7 from J, leaving 14 bases between them. The CDR3 covers 14 residues. This chain's CDR3 is CASKGRALNSPLHF. CDR3 nucleotides: TGTGCCAGCAAAGGCAGGGCGTTGAATTCACCCCTCCACTTT.

This clone has more than one count but fewer than ten. The J gene is TRBJ1-1, the V gene TRBV30; D remains ambiguous. Germline V gene lookup returns CDR1 GTSNPN and CDR2 SVGIG (reference sequence). Trimming took off 2 bases at V and 5 bases at J, with 9 bases between the two ends. The CDR3 has 12 residues. The CDR3 DNA follows: TGTGCCTGGAGTCTCACGGGAACTGAAGCTTTCTTT. It is translated as CAWSLTGTEAFF.

V and J are TRBV28 and TRBJ1-5, with 7 positions matching TRBD1. Looked up from germline, CDR1 is MDHEN and CDR2 is SYDVKM. V lost 8 bases, J lost 6 bases, and 13 bases stayed unmatched. This CDR3 comprises 15 residues. For the CDR3, the DNA is TGTGCCAGCCGAAACATTGACAGGGCGCGTCAGCCCCAGCATTTT. It encodes CASRNIDRARQPQHF.

The table lists this clone with a few counts. The chain carries TRBV28 and TRBJ1-6; 7 nucleotides line up with TRBD1. The CDR3 extends over 14 amino acids. Germline assignment: CDR1 MDHEN and CDR2 SYDVKM. V was pared by 5 bases and J by 15 bases, with 13 bases of the junction left unmatched. This chain's CDR3 is CASSPPGTAWVLHF. For the CDR3, the DNA is TGTGCCAGCAGTCCCCCCGGGACAGCATGGGTCCTCCACTTT.

The chain is built from TRBV5-1 and TRBJ1-2; 8 bases are a match to TRBD1. V was pared by 5 bases and J by 4 bases, with 10 bases of the junction left unmatched. Germline CDR1 SGHRS, CDR2 YFSETQ. The CDR3 contains 15 residues. This CDR3 is CASRRDRRLGYGYTF. As DNA, the CDR3 is TGCGCCAGCAGACGGGACAGGAGGTTAGGCTATGGCTACACCTTC.

The J gene is TRBJ1-2, the V gene TRBV19, with D maybe TRBD1 (5 bases). CDR1 LNHDA and CDR2 SQIVND come from the germline V gene (reference sequence). The CDR3 sequence is 14 residues long. Between the trimmed V and J ends, which lost 3 bases and 8 bases, there was a span of 16 bases. The CDR3 sequence is CASSIQGAPQGYTF. CDR3 coding DNA: TGTGCCAGTAGTATCCAAGGGGCTCCTCAGGGCTACACCTTC.

The V and J genes are TRBV27 and TRBJ2-1; weak D call: TRBD1 (6 bases). The CDR3 extends over 14 amino acids. V was clipped by 6 bases and J by 5 bases, with 14 bases between them. Germline V lookup: CDR1 MNHEY, CDR2 SMNVEV (reference sequence). The CDR3 region is CASRYTGLNNEQFF. For the CDR3, the DNA is TGTGCCAGCAGGTACACAGGGCTTAACAATGAGCAGTTCTTC.

The chain links TRBV30 to TRBJ2-7, with 10 bases matching TRBD1. J was trimmed by 7 bases and V by 3 bases; bases with no gene match: 9. Germline V CDR1 and CDR2: GTSNPN, SVGIG (reference sequence). The CDR3 sequence is 14 residues long. The CDR3 reads CAWRSGTGEREQYF. CDR3 DNA: TGTGCCTGGAGGTCCGGGACAGGGGAGCGGGAGCAGTACTTC.

The V and J genes are TRBV30 and TRBJ1-2; 7 nucleotides match TRBD1. The CDR3 length is 15 residues. The germline CDR1 and CDR2 sequences are GTSNPN and SVGIG (reference sequence). Trimming took 4 bases from V and 6 from J; bases not matched to a gene: 14. The CDR3 loop reads CAWNRDSYSEHGYTF. DNA of the CDR3: TGTGCCTGGAACCGGGACAGCTACAGTGAACATGGCTACACCTTC.

This chain links TRBV5-1 with TRBJ1-4, with 7 bases that match TRBD1. The CDR3 is 14 residues long. The germline V gene encodes CDR1 SGHRS and CDR2 YFSETQ. V was pared by 0 bases and J by 4 bases, with 0 bases of the junction left unmatched. The CDR3 reads CASSLGDSNEKLFF. CDR3 in DNA: TGCGCCAGCAGCTTGGGGGACAGTAATGAAAAACTGTTTTTT.

This rearrangement joins TRBV28 to TRBJ2-1; 10 positions agree with TRBD2. The CDR3 spans 16 residues. Germline CDR1 is MDHEN and CDR2 is SYDVKM. The ends lost 5 bases at V and 4 bases at J; junction bases unmatched: 8. The CDR3 nucleotides are TGTGCCAGCAGTCCCCCCGGAGCGGGAGGGTACAATGAGCAGTTCTTC. It encodes CASSPPGAGGYNEQFF.

The chain combines TRBV9 with TRBJ1-1; 9 nucleotides line up with TRBD1. This CDR3 is built from 15 residues. Germline V CDR1 and CDR2: SGDLS, YYNGEE. V trimming: 6 bases; J trimming: 7 bases; junction bases outside the gene matches: 13. For the CDR3, the DNA is TGTGCCAGCACCTCTTTTGTCCCGGGACAGGGTGAAGCTTTCTTT. Amino acid sequence: CASTSFVPGQGEAFF.

V and J are TRBV6-1 and TRBJ1-1; tentatively, D is TRBD1 (6 bases). Trimming stripped 5 bases from V and 5 bases from J, with 12 bases between. Germline V gene sequence: CDR1 MNHNS, CDR2 SASEGT. There are 13 residues in the CDR3. DNA for the CDR3: TGTGCCAGCAGTCACAGGGAATTAACTGAAGCTTTCTTT. Its translation is CASSHRELTEAFF.

The rearrangement uses TRBV14 and TRBJ1-1; D gene unclear. Germline CDR1 and CDR2: SGHDN and FVKESK. The CDR3 is 13 residues long. V lost 4 bases, J lost 0 bases, and 6 bases lay in between. The CDR3 reads CASSLIMNTEAFF. The CDR3 DNA reads as TGTGCCAGCAGCCTTATTATGAACACTGAAGCTTTCTTT. The full variable domain, completed using reference TRBV14 and TRBJ1-1, is EAGVTQFPSHSVIEKGQTVTLRCDPISGHDNLYWYRRVMGKEIKFLLHFVKESKQDESGMPNNRFLAERTGGTYSTLKVQPAELEDSGVYFCASSLIMNTEAFFGQGTRLTVV.

This clone was seen a single time. The chain is built from TRBV19 and TRBJ2-5; 9 bases agree with TRBD2. CDR1 is LNHDA and CDR2 is SQIVND in the germline V gene (reference sequence). The CDR3 length is 18 residues. Trimming took 3 bases from V and 4 from J; bases not matched to a gene: 15. The CDR3 sequence is CASSMGPWREGLRETQYF. In DNA form, the CDR3 reads TGTGCCAGTAGTATGGGTCCTTGGCGGGAGGGCCTTAGAGAGACCCAGTACTTC.

The chain is built from TRBV5-5 and TRBJ2-1; 15 nucleotides line up with TRBD2. The CDR3 sequence is 16 residues long. Germline V lookup: CDR1 SGHKS, CDR2 YYEKEE (reference sequence). Trimming took 2 bases from V and 7 from J; bases not matched to a gene: 4. The CDR3 spells CASSLTGLAGGNEQFF. For the CDR3, the DNA is TGTGCCAGCAGCTTAACAGGACTAGCGGGAGGGAATGAGCAGTTCTTC. Full variable domain (remainder filled in from reference TRBV5-5 and TRBJ2-1): DAGVTQSPTHLIKTRGQQVTLRCSPISGHKSVSWYQQVLGQGPQFIFQYYEKEERGRGNFPDRFSARQFPNYSSELNVNALLLGDSALYLCASSLTGLAGGNEQFFGPGTRLTVL.

This chain joins TRBV30 and TRBJ2-2; 10 bases match TRBD2. Trimming took 2 bases from V and 1 from J; bases not matched to a gene: 1. The CDR3 runs to 15 residues. Looked up from germline, CDR1 is GTSNPN and CDR2 is SVGIG (reference sequence). DNA for the CDR3: TGTGCCTGGAGTACTAGCGGGAAGAACACCGGGGAGCTGTTTTTT. It encodes CAWSTSGKNTGELFF.

As for this clone: One end of the junction does not line up with germline, which may come from a read error. The genes are TRBV11-3 and TRBJ2-3; D is unresolved. The CDR3 loop spans 15 amino acids. Per germline, CDR1 SGHNT and CDR2 YENEEA. CDR3 amino acids: CASSLYPGVTYTQYF. Here the CDR3 DNA reads TGTGCCAGCAGCTTATACCCAGGTGTCACATATACGCAGTATTTT.